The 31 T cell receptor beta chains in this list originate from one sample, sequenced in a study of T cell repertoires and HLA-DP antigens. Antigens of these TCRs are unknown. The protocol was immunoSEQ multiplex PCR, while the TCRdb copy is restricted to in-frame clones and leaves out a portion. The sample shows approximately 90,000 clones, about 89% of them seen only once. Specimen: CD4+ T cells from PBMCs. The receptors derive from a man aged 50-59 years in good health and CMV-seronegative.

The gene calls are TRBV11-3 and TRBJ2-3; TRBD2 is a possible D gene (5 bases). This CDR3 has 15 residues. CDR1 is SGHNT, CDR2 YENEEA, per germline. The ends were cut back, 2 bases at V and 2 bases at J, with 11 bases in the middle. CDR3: CASSLIGDPTDTQYF. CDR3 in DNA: TGTGCCAGCAGCTTAATCGGGGATCCCACAGATACGCAGTATTTT. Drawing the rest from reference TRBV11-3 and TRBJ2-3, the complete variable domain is EAGVVQSPRYKIIEKKQPVAFWCNPISGHNTLYWYLQNLGQGPELLIRYENEEAVDDSQLPKDRFSAERLKGVDSTLKIQPAELGDSAVYLCASSLIGDPTDTQYFGPGTRLTVL.

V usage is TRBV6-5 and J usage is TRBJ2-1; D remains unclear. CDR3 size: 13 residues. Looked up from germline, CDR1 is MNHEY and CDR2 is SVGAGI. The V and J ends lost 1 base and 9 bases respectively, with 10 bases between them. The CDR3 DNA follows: TGTGCCAGCAGTTACTTCGCCGAAGGTGAGCAGTTCTTC. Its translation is CASSYFAEGEQFF.

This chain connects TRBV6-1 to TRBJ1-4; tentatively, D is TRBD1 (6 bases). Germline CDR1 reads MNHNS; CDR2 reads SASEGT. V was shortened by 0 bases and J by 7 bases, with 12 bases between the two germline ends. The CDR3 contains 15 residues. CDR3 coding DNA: TGTGCCAGCAGTGAAGCGGGGGCAGATGGTGAAAAACTGTTTTTT. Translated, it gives CASSEAGADGEKLFF.

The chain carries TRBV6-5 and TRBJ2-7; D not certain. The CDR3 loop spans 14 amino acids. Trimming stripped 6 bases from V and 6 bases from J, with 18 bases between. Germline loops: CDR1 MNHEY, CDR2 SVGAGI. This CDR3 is CASSSPYQDSEQYF. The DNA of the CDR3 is TGTGCCAGCAGCTCCCCGTATCAGGATTCCGAGCAGTACTTC.

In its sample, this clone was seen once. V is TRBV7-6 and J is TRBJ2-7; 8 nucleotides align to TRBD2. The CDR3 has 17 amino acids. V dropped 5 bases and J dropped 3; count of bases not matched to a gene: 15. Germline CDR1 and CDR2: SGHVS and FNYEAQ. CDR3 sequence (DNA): TGTGCCAGCAGCCCGGGACTAGTATCTTCACTCTTCTACGAGCAGTACTTC. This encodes CASSPGLVSSLFYEQYF.

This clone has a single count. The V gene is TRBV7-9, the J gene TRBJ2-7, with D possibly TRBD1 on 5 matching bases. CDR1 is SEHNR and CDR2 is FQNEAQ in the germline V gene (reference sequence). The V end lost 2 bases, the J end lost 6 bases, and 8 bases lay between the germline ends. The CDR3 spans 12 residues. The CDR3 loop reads CASSLQGTEQYF. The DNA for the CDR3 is TGTGCCAGCAGCTTACAGGGAACCGAGCAGTACTTC.

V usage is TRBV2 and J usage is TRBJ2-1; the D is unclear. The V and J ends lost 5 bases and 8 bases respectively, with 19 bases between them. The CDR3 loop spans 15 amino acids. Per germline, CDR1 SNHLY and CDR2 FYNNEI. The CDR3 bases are TGTGCCAGCAGTTCAAATCGGACGCCATTGGATGAGCAGTTCTTC. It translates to CASSSNRTPLDEQFF.

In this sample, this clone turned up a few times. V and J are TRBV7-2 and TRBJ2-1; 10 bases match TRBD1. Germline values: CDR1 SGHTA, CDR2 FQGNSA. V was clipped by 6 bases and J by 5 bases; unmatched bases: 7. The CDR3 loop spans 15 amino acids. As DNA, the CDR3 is TGTGCCAGCAGACCGGGACAGGGGACTAACAATGAGCAGTTCTTC. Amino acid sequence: CASRPGQGTNNEQFF. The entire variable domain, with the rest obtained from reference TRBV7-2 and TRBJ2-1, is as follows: GAGVSQSPSNKVTEKGKDVELRCDPISGHTALYWYRQSLGQGLEFLIYFQGNSAPDKSGLPSDRFSAERTGGSVSTLTIQRTQQEDSAVYLCASRPGQGTNNEQFFGPGTRLTVL.

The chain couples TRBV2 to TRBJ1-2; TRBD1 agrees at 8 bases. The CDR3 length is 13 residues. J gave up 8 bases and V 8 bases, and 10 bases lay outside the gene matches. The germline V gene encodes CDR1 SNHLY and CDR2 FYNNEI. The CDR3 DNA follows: TGTGCCAGCGCGGGGGGCAGGGGGCGCGGCTACACCTTC. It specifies CASAGGRGRGYTF.

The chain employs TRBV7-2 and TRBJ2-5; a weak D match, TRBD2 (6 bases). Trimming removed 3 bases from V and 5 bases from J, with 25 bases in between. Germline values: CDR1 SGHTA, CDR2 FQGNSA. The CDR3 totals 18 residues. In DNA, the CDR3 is TGTGCCAGCAGCTTGTATGGACTACCCGACTTTATTTGGGAGACCCAGTACTTC. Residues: CASSLYGLPDFIWETQYF.

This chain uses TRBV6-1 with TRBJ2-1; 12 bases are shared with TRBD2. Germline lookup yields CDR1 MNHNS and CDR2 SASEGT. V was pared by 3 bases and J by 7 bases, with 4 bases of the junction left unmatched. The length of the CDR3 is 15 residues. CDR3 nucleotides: TGTGCCAGCAGTGACGGACTAGCGGGAAAAAATGAGCAGTTCTTC. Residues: CASSDGLAGKNEQFF.

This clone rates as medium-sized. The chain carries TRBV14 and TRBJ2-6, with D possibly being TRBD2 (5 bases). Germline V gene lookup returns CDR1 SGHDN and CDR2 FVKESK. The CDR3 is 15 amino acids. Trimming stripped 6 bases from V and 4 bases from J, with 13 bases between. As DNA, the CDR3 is TGTGCCAGCAGTCCCTCGGGGTCGGGGGCCAACGTCCTGACTTTC. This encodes CASSPSGSGANVLTF.

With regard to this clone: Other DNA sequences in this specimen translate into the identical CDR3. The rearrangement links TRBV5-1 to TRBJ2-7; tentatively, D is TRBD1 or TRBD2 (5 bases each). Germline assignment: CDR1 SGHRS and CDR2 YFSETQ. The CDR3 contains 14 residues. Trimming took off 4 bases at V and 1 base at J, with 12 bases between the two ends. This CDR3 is CASSPGTGSYEQYF. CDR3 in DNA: TGCGCCAGCAGCCCCGGGACGGGGTCCTACGAGCAGTACTTC.

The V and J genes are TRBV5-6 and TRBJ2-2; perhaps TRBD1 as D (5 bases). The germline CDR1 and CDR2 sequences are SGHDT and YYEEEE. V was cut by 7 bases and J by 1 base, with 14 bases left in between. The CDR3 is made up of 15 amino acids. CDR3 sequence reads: CASRVRTKNTGELFF. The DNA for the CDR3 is TGTGCCAGCCGGGTGAGGACAAAGAACACCGGGGAGCTGTTTTTT.

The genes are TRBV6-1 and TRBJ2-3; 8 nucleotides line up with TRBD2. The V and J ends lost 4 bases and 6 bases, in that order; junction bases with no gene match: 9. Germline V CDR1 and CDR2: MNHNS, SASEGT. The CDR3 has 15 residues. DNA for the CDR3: TGTGCCAGCAGTGGGGGAAGCGGGAGACAGGATACGCAGTATTTT. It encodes CASSGGSGRQDTQYF.

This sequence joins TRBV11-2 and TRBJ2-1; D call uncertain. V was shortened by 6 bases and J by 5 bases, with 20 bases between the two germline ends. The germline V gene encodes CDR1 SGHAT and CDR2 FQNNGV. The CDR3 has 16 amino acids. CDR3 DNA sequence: TGTGCCAGCAGACCAATCAGGCAAATGAGGCACAATGAGCAGTTCTTC. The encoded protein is CASRPIRQMRHNEQFF.

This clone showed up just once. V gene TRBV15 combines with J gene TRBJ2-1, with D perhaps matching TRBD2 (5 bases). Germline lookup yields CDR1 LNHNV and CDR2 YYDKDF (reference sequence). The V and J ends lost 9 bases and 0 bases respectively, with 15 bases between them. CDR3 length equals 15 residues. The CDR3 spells CATTPPGSSYNEQFF. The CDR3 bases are TGTGCCACAACCCCGCCTGGGAGCTCCTACAATGAGCAGTTCTTC.

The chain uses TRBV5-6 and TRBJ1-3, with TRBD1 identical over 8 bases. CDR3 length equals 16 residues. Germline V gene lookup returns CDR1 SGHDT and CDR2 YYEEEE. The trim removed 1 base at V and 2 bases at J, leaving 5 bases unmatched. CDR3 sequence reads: CASSLTKQGAGNTIYF. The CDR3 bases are TGTGCCAGCAGCTTGACAAAACAGGGGGCTGGAAACACCATATATTTT.

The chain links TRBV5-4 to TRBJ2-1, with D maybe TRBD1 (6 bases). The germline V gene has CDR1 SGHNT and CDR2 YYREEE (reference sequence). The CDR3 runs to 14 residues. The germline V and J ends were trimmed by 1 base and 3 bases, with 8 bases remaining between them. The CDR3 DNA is TGTGCCAGCAGCTTGACAGGGATCTACAATGAGCAGTTCTTC. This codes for CASSLTGIYNEQFF.

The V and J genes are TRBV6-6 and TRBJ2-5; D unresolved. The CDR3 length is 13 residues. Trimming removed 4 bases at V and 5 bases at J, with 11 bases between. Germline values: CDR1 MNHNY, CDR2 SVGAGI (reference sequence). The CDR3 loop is CASSFSLRETQYF. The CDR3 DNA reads TGTGCCAGCAGTTTTTCTTTGAGGGAGACCCAGTACTTC.

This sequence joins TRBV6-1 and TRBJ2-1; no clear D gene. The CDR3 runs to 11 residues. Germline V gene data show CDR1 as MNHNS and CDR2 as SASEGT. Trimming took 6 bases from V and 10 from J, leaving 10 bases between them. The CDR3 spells CASSRLEEQFF. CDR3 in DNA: TGTGCCAGCAGCCGACTTGAAGAGCAGTTCTTC.

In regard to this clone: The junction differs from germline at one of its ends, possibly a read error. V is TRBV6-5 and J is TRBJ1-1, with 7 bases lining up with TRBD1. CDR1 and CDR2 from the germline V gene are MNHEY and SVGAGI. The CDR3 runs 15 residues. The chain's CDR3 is CASSYSRRGNPEAFF. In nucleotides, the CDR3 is TGTGCCAGCAGTTACTCCCGCAGGGGGAACCCTGAAGCTTTCTTT.

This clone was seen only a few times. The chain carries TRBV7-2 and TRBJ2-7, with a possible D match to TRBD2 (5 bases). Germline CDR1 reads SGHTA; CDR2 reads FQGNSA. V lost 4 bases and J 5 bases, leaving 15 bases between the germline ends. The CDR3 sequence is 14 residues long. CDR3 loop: CASSWEMRVHEQYF. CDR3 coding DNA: TGTGCCAGCAGCTGGGAAATGAGGGTCCACGAGCAGTACTTC.

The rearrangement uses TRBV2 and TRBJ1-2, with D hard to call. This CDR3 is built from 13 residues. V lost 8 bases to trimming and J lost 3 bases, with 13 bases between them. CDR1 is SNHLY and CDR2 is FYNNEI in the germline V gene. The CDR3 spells CASYEDLDYGYTF. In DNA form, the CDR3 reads TGTGCCAGCTATGAGGACTTAGACTATGGCTACACCTTC.

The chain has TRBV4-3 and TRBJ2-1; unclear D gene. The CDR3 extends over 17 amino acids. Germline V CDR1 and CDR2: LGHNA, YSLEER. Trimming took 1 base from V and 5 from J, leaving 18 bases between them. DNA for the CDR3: TGCGCCAGCAGCCAAGTAGCACTCCCCCGGTTAGACAATGAGCAGTTCTTC. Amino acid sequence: CASSQVALPRLDNEQFF.

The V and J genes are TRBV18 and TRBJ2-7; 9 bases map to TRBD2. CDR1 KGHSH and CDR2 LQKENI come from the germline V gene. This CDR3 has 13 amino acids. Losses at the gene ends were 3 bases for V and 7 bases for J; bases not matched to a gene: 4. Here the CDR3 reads CASSPGTSREQYF. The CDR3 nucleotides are TGTGCCAGCTCACCGGGGACTAGCAGAGAGCAGTACTTC.

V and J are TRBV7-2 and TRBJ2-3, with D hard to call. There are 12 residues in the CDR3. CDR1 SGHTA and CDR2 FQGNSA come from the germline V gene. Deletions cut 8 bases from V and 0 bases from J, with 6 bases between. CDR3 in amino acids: CASRPSTDTQYF. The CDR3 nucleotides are TGTGCCAGCCGCCCTAGCACAGATACGCAGTATTTT.

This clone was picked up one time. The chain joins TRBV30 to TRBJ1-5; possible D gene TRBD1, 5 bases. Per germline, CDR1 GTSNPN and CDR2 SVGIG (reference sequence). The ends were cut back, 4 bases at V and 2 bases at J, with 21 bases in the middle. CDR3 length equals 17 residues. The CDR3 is CAWTAQTGAIRNQPQHF. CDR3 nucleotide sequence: TGTGCCTGGACCGCGCAAACAGGAGCCATCCGCAATCAGCCCCAGCATTTT.

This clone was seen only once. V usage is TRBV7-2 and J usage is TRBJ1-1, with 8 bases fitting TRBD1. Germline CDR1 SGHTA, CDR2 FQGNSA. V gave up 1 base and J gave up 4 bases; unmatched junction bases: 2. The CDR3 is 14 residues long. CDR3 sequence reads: CASSLVQGGTEAFF. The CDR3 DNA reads TGTGCCAGCAGCTTAGTACAGGGGGGCACTGAAGCTTTCTTT.

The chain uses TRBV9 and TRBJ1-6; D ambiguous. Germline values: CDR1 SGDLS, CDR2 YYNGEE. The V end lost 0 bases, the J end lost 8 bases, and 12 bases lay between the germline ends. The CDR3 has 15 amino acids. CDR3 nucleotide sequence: TGTGCCAGCAGCGTAGAATCGGGGAGAGATTCACCCCTCCACTTT. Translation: CASSVESGRDSPLHF.

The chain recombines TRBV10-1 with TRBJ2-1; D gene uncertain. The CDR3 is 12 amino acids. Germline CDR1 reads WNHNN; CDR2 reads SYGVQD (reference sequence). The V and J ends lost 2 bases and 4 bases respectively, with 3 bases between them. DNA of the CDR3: TGCGCCAGCAGTGAGAATTACAATGAGCAGTTCTTC. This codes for CASSENYNEQFF.